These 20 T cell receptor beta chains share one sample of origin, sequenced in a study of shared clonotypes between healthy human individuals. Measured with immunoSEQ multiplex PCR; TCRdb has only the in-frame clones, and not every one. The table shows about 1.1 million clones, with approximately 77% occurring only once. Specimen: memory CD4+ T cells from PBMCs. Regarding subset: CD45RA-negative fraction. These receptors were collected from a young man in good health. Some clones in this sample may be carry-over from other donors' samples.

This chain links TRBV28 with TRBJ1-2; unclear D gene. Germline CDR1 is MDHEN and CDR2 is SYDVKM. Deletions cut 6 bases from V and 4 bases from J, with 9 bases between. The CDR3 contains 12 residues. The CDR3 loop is CASRTDGYGYTF. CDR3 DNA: TGTGCCAGCAGGACGGACGGCTATGGCTACACCTTC.

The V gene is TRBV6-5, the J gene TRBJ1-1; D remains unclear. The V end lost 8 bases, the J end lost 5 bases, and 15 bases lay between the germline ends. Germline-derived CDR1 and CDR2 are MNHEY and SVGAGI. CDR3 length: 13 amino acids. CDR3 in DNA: TGTGCCAGCCGAAGGGAGGGTGGTACTGAAGCTTTCTTT. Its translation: CASRREGGTEAFF.

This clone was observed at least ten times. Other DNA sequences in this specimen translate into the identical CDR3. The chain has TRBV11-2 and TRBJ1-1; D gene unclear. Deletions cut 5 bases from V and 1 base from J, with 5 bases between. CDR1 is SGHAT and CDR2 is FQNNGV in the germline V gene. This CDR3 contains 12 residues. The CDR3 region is CASSRQNTEAFF. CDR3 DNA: TGTGCCAGCAGCCGACAGAACACTGAAGCTTTCTTT.

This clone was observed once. CDR3 residues: CASSREGGSLYEQYF. In nucleotides, the CDR3 is TGCGCCAGCAGCCGCGAGGGGGGATCACTCTACGAGCAGTACTTC. V gene TRBV5-1 combines with J gene TRBJ2-7; D could derive from TRBD1 or TRBD2 (6 bases each). V gave up 4 bases and J gave up 3 bases, with 17 bases separating them. CDR3 length equals 15 residues. Germline V gene sequence: CDR1 SGHRS, CDR2 YFSETQ.

The DNA of the CDR3 is TGCGCCAGCAGCCAAGCTAGGGGATCTGGAAACACCATATATTTT. It specifies CASSQARGSGNTIYF. This chain links TRBV4-1 with TRBJ1-3, with D possibly TRBD1 on 5 matching bases. Germline CDR1 is MGHRA and CDR2 is YSYEKL. Trimming pared 1 base from V and 1 base from J, leaving 8 bases between. The CDR3 covers 15 residues.

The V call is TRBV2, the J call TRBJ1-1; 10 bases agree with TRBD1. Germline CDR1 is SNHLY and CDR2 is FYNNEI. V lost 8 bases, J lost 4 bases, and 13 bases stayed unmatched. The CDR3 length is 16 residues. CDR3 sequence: CASGPGQGFQGTEAFF. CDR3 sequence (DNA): TGTGCCAGCGGACCGGGACAGGGGTTTCAGGGCACTGAAGCTTTCTTT.

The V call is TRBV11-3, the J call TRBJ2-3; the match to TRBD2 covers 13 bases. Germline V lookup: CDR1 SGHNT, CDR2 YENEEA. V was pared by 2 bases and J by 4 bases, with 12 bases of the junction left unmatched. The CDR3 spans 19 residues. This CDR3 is CASSLSLTSGREGADTQYF. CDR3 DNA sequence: TGTGCCAGCAGCTTAAGTCTAACTAGCGGGAGGGAAGGAGCAGATACGCAGTATTTT.

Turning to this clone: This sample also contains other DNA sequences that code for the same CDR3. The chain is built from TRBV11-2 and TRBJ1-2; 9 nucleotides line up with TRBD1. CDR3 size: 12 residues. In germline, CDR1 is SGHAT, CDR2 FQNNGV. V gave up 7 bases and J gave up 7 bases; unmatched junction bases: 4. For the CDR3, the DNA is TGTGCCAGCAACACAGGGGGCAGTGGCTACACCTTC. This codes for CASNTGGSGYTF.

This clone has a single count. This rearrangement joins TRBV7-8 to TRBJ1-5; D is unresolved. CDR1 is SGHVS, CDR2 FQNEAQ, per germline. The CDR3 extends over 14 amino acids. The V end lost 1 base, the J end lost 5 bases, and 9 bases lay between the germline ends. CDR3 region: CASSLEQRYQPQHF. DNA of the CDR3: TGTGCCAGCAGCTTAGAACAGAGGTATCAGCCCCAGCATTTT.

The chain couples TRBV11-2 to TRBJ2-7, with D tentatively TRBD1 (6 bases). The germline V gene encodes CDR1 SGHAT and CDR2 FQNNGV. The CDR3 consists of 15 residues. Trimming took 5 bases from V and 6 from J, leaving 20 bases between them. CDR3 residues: CASSPGAGARGEQYF. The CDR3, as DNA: TGTGCCAGCAGCCCTGGCGCAGGGGCCCGGGGCGAGCAGTACTTC.

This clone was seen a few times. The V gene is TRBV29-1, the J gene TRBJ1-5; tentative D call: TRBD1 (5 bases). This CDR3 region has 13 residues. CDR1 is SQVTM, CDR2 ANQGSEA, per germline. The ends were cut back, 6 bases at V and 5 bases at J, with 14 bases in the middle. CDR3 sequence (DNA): TGCAGCGTCGCAGGGTCGGTTTATCAGCCCCAGCATTTT. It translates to CSVAGSVYQPQHF.

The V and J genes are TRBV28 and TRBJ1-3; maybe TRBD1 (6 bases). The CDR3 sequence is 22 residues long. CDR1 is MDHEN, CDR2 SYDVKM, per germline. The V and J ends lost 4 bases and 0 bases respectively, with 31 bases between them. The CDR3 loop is CASSSLAFARTAPISSGNTIYF. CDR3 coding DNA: TGTGCCAGCAGTTCGCTTGCCTTCGCAAGGACAGCCCCAATAAGCTCTGGAAACACCATATATTTT. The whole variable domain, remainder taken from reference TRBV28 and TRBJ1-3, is DVKVTQSSRYLVKRTGEKVFLECVQDMDHENMFWYRQDPGLGLRLIYFSYDVKMKEKGDIPEGYSVSREKKERFSLILESASTNQTSMYLCASSSLAFARTAPISSGNTIYFGEGSWLTVV.

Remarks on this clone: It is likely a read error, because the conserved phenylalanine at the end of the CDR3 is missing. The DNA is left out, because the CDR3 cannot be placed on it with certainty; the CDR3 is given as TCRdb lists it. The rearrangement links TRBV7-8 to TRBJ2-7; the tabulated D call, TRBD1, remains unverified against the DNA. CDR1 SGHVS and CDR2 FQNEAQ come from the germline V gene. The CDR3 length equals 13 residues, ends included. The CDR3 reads CASSPGTRQARSH.

The CDR3 loop is CASSARGMGEKLFF. In DNA form, the CDR3 reads TGTGCCAGCAGCGCCAGGGGGATGGGGGAAAAACTGTTTTTT. The chain combines TRBV5-6 with TRBJ1-4, with 7 bases aligning to TRBD1. V was pared by 4 bases and J by 8 bases, with 8 bases of the junction left unmatched. Per germline, CDR1 SGHDT and CDR2 YYEEEE. The CDR3 totals 14 residues. The full variable domain, in which reference TRBV5-6 and TRBJ1-4 provide the parts outside the CDR3, is DAGVTQSPTHLIKTRGQQVTLRCSPKSGHDTVSWYQQALGQGPQFIFQYYEEEERQRGNFPDRFSGHQFPNYSSELNVNALLLGDSALYLCASSARGMGEKLFFGSGTQLSVL.

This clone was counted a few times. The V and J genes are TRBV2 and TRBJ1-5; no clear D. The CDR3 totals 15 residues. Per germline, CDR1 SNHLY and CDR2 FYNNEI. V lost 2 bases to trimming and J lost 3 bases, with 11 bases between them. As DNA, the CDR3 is TGTGCCAGCAGTGAATCAGGATTGGCCAATCAGCCCCAGCATTTT. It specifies CASSESGLANQPQHF.

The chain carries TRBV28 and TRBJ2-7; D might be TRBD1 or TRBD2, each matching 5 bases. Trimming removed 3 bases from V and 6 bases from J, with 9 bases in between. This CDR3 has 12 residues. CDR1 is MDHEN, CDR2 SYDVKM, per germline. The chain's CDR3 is CASSFFGGEQYF. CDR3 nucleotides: TGTGCCAGCAGTTTTTTTGGGGGCGAGCAGTACTTC.

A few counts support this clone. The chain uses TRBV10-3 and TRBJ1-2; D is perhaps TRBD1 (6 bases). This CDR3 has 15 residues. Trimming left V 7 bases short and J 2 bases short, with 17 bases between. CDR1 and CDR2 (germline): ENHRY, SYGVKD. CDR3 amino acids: CAITGVRESNYGYTF. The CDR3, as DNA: TGTGCCATCACAGGGGTCAGGGAGTCAAACTATGGCTACACCTTC.

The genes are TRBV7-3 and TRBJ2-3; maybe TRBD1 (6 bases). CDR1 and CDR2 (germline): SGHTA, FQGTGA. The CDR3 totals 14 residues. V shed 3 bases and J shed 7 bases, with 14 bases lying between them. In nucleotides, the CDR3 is TGTGCCAGCAGCTTTGGACAGCAGGGGAATACGCAGTATTTT. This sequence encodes CASSFGQQGNTQYF.

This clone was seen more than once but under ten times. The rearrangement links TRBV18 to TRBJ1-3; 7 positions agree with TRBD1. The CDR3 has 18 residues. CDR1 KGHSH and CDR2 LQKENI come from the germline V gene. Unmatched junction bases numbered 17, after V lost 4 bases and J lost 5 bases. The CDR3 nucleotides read TGTGCCAGCTCACTCTATCGTACAGGGGCAACTAATCGAAACACCATATATTTT. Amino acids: CASSLYRTGATNRNTIYF.

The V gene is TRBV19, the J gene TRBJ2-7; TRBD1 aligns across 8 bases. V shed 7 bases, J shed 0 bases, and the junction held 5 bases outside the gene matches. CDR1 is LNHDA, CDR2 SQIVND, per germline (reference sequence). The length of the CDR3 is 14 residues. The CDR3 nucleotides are TGTGCCAGTAACCCGACAGGGGACTCCTACGAGCAGTACTTC. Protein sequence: CASNPTGDSYEQYF. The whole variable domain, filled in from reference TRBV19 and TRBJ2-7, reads DGGITQSPKYLFRKEGQNVTLSCEQNLNHDAMYWYRQDPGQGLRLIYYSQIVNDFQKGDIAEGYSVSREKKESFPLTVTSAQKNPTAFYLCASNPTGDSYEQYFGPGTRLTVT.